Given below is one T cell receptor beta chain in context. The antigen is unknown. Germline CDR1 and CDR2: MGHRA and YSYEKL. Trimming removed 1 base at V and 2 bases at J, with 11 bases between. The CDR3 sequence is 15 residues long. The sample originates from a study of T cell repertoires in cytomegalovirus infection. Across the study: Evidence of both CMV infection and a matching HLA type came from public TCR beta signatures. Study observations and caveats: The ex vivo response showed dominance by HLA-C-restricted CMV-specific TCR beta clonotypes.

TCRdb re-called the reads through MiXCR, storing one row per CDR3 protein. The table lists approximately 120,000 distinct CDR3 sequences, under 30% of them singletons. The specimen comprised CD8+ T cells from cultured PBMCs, sampled from culture after CMV antigen stimulation. The TCR was taken from a human donor in good health (CMV status not recorded). Some clones in this sample may be carry-over from other donors' samples. This chain joins TRBV4-1 and TRBJ2-5, with D possibly matching TRBD2 (5 bases). The CDR3 nucleotides are TGCGCCAGCAGCCAAGGAGGAGCGGAACAAGAGACCCAGTACTTC. Its protein is CASSQGGAEQETQYF.